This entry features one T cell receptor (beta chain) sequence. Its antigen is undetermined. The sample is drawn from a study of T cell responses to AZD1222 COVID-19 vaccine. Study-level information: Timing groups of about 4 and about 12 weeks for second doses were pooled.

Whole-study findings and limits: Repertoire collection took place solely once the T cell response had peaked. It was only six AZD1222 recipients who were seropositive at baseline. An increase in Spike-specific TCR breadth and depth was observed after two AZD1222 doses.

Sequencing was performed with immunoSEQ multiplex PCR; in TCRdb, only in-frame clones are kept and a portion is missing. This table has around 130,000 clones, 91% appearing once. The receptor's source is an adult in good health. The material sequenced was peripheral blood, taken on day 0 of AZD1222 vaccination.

The CDR3 protein is CASSQEAGTDNLAKNIQYF. The CDR3 DNA reads as TGCGCCAGCAGCCAAGAGGCCGGGACGGACAATCTAGCCAAAAACATTCAGTACTTC. This sequence joins TRBV4-1 and TRBJ2-4; D tentatively reads TRBD1 or TRBD2 (5 bases each). Germline V gene sequence: CDR1 MGHRA, CDR2 YSYEKL. CDR3 size: 19 residues. The germline V and J ends were trimmed by 0 bases and 0 bases, with 18 bases remaining between them.